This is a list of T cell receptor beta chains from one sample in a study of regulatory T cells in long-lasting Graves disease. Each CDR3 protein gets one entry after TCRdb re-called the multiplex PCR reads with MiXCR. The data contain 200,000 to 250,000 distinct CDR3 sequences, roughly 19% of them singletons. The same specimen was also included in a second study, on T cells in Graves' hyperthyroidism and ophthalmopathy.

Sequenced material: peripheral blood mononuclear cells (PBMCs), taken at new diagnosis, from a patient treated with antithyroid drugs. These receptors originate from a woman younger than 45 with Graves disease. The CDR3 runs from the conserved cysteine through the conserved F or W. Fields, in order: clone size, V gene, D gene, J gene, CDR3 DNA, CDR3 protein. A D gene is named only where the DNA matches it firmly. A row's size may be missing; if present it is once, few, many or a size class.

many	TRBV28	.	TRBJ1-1	TGTGCCAGCAGGCCCTTTGGCAGCCAGAACACTGAAGCTTTCTTT	CASRPFGSQNTEAFF
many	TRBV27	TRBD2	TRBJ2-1	TGTGCCAGTAGACTAGCGGTAACCTACAATGAGCAGTTCTTC	CASRLAVTYNEQFF
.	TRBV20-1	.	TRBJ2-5	TGCAGTGCTAGAGTTGGGCAGGCCAAGACCCAGTACTTC	CSARVGQAKTQYF
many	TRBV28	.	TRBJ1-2	TGTGCCAGCAGTTTATTATTGAGGGGTGGCTACACCTTC	CASSLLLRGGYTF
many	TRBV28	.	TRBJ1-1	TGTGCCAGCAGTTTAGGGGCAGCTTCTGAAGCTTTCTTT	CASSLGAASEAFF
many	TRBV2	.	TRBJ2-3	TGTGCCAGCACTGGCCAGGGTGGAGATACGCAGTATTTT	CASTGQGGDTQYF
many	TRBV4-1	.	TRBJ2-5	TGCGCCAGCAGCCAGCAGGTGGGTCAAGAGACCCAGTACTTC	CASSQQVGQETQYF
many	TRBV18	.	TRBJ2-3	TGTGCCAGCTCGGACAGCACAGATACGCAGTATTTT	CASSDSTDTQYF
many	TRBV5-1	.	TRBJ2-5	TGCGCCAGCAGCTTATCCACGTCCGGGGGCGGTGGGACCCAGTACTTC	CASSLSTSGGGGTQYF
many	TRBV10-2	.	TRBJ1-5	TGCGCCAGCAGTGAGTCAGCTCAGCCCCAGCATTTT	CASSESAQPQHF
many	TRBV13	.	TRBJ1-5	TGTGCCAGCAGCATCAGGGGAGACCAGCCCCAGCATTTT	CASSIRGDQPQHF
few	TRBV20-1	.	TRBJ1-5	TGCAGTGCTAGAGATTCTGTGAACCGGGACACCCGTTTCTTATCCCAGCATTTT	CSARDSVNRDTRFLSQHF
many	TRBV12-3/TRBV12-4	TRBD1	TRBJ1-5	TGTGCCAGCAGTCCTTCCAGGGGAAGGGGGCGGCCCCAGCATTTT	CASSPSRGRGRPQHF
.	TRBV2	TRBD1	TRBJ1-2	TGTGCCGAACCTACCGGGACAGGCTATGGCTACACCTTC	CAEPTGTGYGYTF
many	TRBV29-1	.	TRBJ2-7	TGCAGCGTTAAAAATCCGAGCTCCTACGAGCAGTACTTC	CSVKNPSSYEQYF
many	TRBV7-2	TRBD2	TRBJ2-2	TGTGCCAGCAGCTCGTTAGCGGGATCCACCGGGGAGCTGTTTTTT	CASSSLAGSTGELFF
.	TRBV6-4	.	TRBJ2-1	TGTGCCAGCAGTGACTCGGCTGGCTCCTACAATGAGCAGTTCTTC	CASSDSAGSYNEQFF
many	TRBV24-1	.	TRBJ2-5	TGTGCCACCAGTGACCCGGGGGTGGCCAGGGAGACCCAGTACTTC	CATSDPGVARETQYF
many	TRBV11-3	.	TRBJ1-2	TGTGCCAGCAGCTTAGATCGGGGGCAGGGCAACTTC	CASSLDRGQGNF
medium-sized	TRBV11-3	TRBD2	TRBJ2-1	TGTGCCAGCCGGACTAGCGGCATCTACAATGAGCAGTTCTTC	CASRTSGIYNEQFF
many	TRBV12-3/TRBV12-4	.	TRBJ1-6	TGTGCCAGCAAAACAGGGAATAATTCACCCCTCCACTTT	CASKTGNNSPLHF
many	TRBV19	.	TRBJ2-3	TGTGCCAGTAAGGAGGGCGGGAGCACAGATACGCAGTATTTT	CASKEGGSTDTQYF
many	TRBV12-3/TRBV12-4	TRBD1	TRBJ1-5	TGTGCCAGCAGTTTTTCAGTGACAGGGGTGGATCAGCCCCAGCATTTT	CASSFSVTGVDQPQHF
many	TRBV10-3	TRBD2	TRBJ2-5	TGTGCCATCAGTGAGGGACTAGGACGGTCGGAGACCCAGTACTTC	CAISEGLGRSETQYF
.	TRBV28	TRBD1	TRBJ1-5	TGTGCCAGCAGTTTGGACAGGGCGGGTCAGCCCCAGCATTTT	CASSLDRAGQPQHF
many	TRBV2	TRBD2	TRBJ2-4	TGTGCCAGCAGGTTTCTAGCGGGAGGCGTGGACATTCAGTACTTC	CASRFLAGGVDIQYF
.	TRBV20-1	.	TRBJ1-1	TGCAGTGCTCCGCCGCAAAAGAACACTGAAGCTTTCTTT	CSAPPQKNTEAFF
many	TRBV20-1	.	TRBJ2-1	TGCAGTGCTAGTTTCACGGTGTCTTACAATGAGCAGTTCTTC	CSASFTVSYNEQFF
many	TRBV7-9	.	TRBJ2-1	TGTGCCAGCAGCTTAAGTTCACCGGAGGGGGAGCAGTTCTTC	CASSLSSPEGEQFF
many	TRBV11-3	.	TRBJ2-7	TGTGCCAGCAGCTTAGTTGGCGTGAGCTCCTACGAGCAGTACTTC	CASSLVGVSSYEQYF
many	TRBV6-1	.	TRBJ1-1	TGTGCCAGCAGATCGCCTCAGCGCGGCACTGAAGCTTTCTTT	CASRSPQRGTEAFF
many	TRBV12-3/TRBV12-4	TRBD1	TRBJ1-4	TGTGCCAGCAGCCCGGGACAGGGGGCCGTGAATGAAAAACTGTTTTTT	CASSPGQGAVNEKLFF
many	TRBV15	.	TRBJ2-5	TGTGCCACCAGCAGAGATCGGGGGGCAGGAGAGACCCAGTACTTC	CATSRDRGAGETQYF
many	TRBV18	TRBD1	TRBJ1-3	TGTGCCAGCTCACCGTCGGACAGGGCTTCAGGAAACACCATATATTTT	CASSPSDRASGNTIYF
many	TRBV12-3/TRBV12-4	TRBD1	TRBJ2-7	TGTGCCAGCAGTTCGGGACAGCTCTACGAGCAGTACTTC	CASSSGQLYEQYF
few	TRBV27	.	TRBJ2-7	TGTGCCAGCAGCGCGTCAGGGGCGATTTACGAGCAGTACTTC	CASSASGAIYEQYF
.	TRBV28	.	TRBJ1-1	TGTGCCAGTTATGACAGGAACACTGAAGCTTTCTTT	CASYDRNTEAFF
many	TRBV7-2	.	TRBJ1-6	TGTGCCAGCAGCCATTTGGGGGCGAATTCACCCCTCCACTTT	CASSHLGANSPLHF
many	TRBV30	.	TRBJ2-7	TGTGCCTGGAGTGTACAGGGTACCCACGAGCAGTACTTC	CAWSVQGTHEQYF
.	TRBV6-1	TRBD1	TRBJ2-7	TGTGCCAGCAGATCGGGACAGGGGCGAGCCTACGAGCAGTACTTC	CASRSGQGRAYEQYF
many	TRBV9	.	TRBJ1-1	TGTGCCAGCAGCGTAGGCAAAGGGAGGACTGAAGCTTTCTTT	CASSVGKGRTEAFF
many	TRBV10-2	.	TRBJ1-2	TGCGCCAGCAGTGGGTCAACGGGGAGCGAGGATGGCTACACCTTC	CASSGSTGSEDGYTF
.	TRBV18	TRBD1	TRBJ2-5	TGTGCCAGCTCACAGTCCGGACAGGGCCTCCAAGAGACCCAGTACTTC	CASSQSGQGLQETQYF
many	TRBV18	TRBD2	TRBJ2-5	TGTGCCAGCTCACCACGACTAGCGGGGGGCCAAGAGACCCAGTACTTC	CASSPRLAGGQETQYF
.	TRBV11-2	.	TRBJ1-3	TGTGCCAGCAGCTCCCTCCGGTCTGGAAACACCATATATTTT	CASSSLRSGNTIYF
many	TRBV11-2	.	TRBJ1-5	TGTGCCAGCAGCTGGGGGGCCCATCAGCCCCAGCATTTT	CASSWGAHQPQHF
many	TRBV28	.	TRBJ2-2	TGTGCCAGCAGTAGGGGTACCGGGGAGCTGTTTTTT	CASSRGTGELFF
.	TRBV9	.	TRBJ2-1	TGTGCCAGCAGACCCCTCACTAATGAGCAGTTCTTC	CASRPLTNEQFF
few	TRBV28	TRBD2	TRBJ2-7	TGTGCCAGCAGCCCCCTAACGCTGATGCGGACTAGCGGATCCTACGAGCAGTACTTC	CASSPLTLMRTSGSYEQYF
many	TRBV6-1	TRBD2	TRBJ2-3	TGTGCCAGCAGGCTTACAGGGGGACTAGCGGGAGCAGATACGCAGTATTTT	CASRLTGGLAGADTQYF
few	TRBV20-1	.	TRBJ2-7	TGCAGTGCTAGAGATATGGGGTTAGGGTACGAGCAGTACTTC	CSARDMGLGYEQYF
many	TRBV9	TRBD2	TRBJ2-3	TGTGCCAGCAGCGCCAGACTAGCGGGAGTACCAGATACGCAGTATTTT	CASSARLAGVPDTQYF
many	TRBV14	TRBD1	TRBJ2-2	TGTGCCAGCAGTCCACAGGGGACCGGGGAGCTGTTTTTT	CASSPQGTGELFF
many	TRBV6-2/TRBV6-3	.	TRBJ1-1	TGTGCCAGCAGTCCCATAACGGCGTCCCCAGTCACTGAAGCTTTCTTT	CASSPITASPVTEAFF
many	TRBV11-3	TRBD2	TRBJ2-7	TGTGCCAGCAGCTTAGATAGGGTAGCGGGGGTCTCCCCGTCCTACGAGCAGTACTTC	CASSLDRVAGVSPSYEQYF